This T cell receptor beta chain came from a study of PD-1 blockade in mismatch repair-deficient tumors. The time point is: approximately 10-day in vitro stimulation with candidate neoantigen peptide 2. An approximately nine-day in vitro culture was run per each of about seven reactive peptides. J lost 4 bases, V lost 6 bases, and 4 bases had no gene match. CDR3 length equals 13 residues. Germline CDR1 reads LNHDA; CDR2 reads SQIVND (reference sequence). The data were produced by immunoSEQ multiplex PCR, yet TCRdb's version contains in-frame clones alone and is incomplete. There are over 9,000 clones in the sample; approximately 83% occur only once, and under 25% lies in the top ten. With regard to this clone: The antigen is unknown.

The clonotype was recovered from an adult with mismatch repair-deficient cancer. The input for sequencing was cells cultured in vitro, taken from a patient treated with pembrolizumab. The chain has TRBV19 and TRBJ1-2, with 8 bases that match TRBD1. The CDR3, as DNA: TGTGCCAGTAGGCCGGACAGGGTCTATGGCTACACCTTC. Protein product: CASRPDRVYGYTF.